This T cell receptor beta chain derives from a study of CD8 T cells in ankylosing spondylitis. Findings and caveats of the study: CD8+ cells made up the disease-linked clones, which were relatively rare in peripheral blood. A TCR beta motif made of fewer than ten highly homologous variants seemed typical of ankylosing spondylitis blood. Reported data indicate significant enrichment of disease-linked clones within matched ankylosing spondylitis synovial fluid.

Of note for this clonotype: Its antigen remains unknown.

TCRdb used MiXCR to reprocess the 5' RACE reads, holding one entry per CDR3 protein. This sample has about 420,000 distinct CDR3 sequences, with around 22% found just once. V lost 1 base and J lost 8; bases outside the gene matches: 6. Per the germline V gene, CDR1 is SGHRS and CDR2 is YFSETQ. The CDR3 consists of 14 residues. The rearrangement joins TRBV5-1 to TRBJ2-4; TRBD2 matches at 7 bases. Specimen: blood, either unsorted or a sorted T cell fraction (not recorded which). This TCR was recovered from a male donor with ankylosing spondylitis. The CDR3 nucleotides read TGCGCCAGCAGCTTGAATGTGGGGGGGGACATTCAGTACTTC. It specifies CASSLNVGGDIQYF.